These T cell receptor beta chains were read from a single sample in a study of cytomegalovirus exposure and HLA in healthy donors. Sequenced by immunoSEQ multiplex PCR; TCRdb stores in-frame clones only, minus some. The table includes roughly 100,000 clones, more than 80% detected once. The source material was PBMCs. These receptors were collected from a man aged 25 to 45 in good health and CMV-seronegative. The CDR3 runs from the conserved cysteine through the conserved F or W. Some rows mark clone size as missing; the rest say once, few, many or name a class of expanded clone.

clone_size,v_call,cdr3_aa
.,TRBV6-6,CASSSQDRQFHEQYF
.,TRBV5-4,CASRTGTGGSLDEQFF
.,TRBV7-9,CASSNSGYYEQYF
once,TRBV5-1,CASSLSSGYNEQFF
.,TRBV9,CASSVRREGLTDTQYF
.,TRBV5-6,CASSLDGINLNTEAFF
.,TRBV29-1,CSAGQGRNGYTF
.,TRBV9,CASSIQGGLGTDTQYF
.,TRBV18,CASSPALSDNSGNTIYF
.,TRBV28,CATIAGGGVYEQYF
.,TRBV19,CASSFSRGRWTQYF
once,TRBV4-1,CASSQVGGANTEAFF
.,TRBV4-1,CASSQDRTGGAEQYF
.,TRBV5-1,CASSSDRVHTQYF
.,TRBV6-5,CASSYRGGYEQYF
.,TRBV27,CASSPGLANYEQYF
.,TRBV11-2,CASSLGQPNTEAFF
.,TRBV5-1,CASSLSFGTGKPTEAFF
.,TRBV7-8,CASSQTSGGRYSYEQYF
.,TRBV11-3,CASSASGGIDTQYF
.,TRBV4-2,CASSQDRWTGVTDTQYF
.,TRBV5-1,CASSSNVFDRTEAFF
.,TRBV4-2,CASSTRTGRGALSSYEQYF
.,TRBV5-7,CASSHARGSNNEQFF
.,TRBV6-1,CASSEVGGQGAYGYTF
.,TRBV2,CASETGPSQPQHF
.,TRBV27,CASWGLMNTEAFF